This T cell receptor (beta chain) came from a study of spatial heterogeneity in lung cancer. Findings of the study overall: It was found that expanded intratumoral alpha and beta TCR counts tracked tumor mutation counts. Nonsynonymous mutation counts, ubiquitous and regional, were tracked by the respective counts of ubiquitous and regional expanded TCRs.

TCRdb re-derived calls from the 5' RACE reads in MiXCR, one entry per CDR3 protein. The table shows 100,000 to 110,000 distinct CDR3 sequences, with approximately 4.4% occurring only once. Germline CDR1 reads LGHDT; CDR2 reads YNNKEL (reference sequence). V dropped 1 base and J dropped 7 bases, with 13 bases sitting between them. This CDR3 is built from 15 residues. Specified time point: sample taken at primary tumor resection. This clonotype was observed a handful of times. What it binds is not known. The sequences come from lung tumor tissue, collected at surgery. This TCR came from a male donor with early-stage non-small cell lung cancer. This sequence joins TRBV3-1 and TRBJ2-2; no clear D gene. The CDR3 region has the DNA TGTGCCAGCAGCCAAGGGGGTGGGGAATTCGGGGAGCTGTTTTTT. It translates to CASSQGGGEFGELFF.